A single sample gave rise to the 8 T cell receptor beta chains below, sequenced in a study of blood T cell repertoires in COVID-19. Some clones are missing from TCRdb's copy, which holds only in-frame ones; the method was immunoSEQ multiplex PCR. The repertoire holds 77,000 or so clones, roughly 83% seen once, with more than 5% in the top ten. Specimen: peripheral blood. The source is a woman aged 55-69 years with acute or convalescent COVID-19.

The chain couples TRBV11-3 to TRBJ1-1, with a tentative D call TRBD1 (6 bases). Germline V gene lookup returns CDR1 SGHNT and CDR2 YENEEA. V was clipped by 5 bases and J by 0 bases, with 10 bases between them. The CDR3 spans 14 residues. CDR3 amino acids: CASSRDTLNTEAFF. Here the CDR3 DNA reads TGTGCCAGCAGCCGGGACACCCTGAACACTGAAGCTTTCTTT.

The V gene is TRBV4-2, the J gene TRBJ2-7; possible D gene TRBD1, 6 bases. V lost 0 bases, J lost 4 bases, and 13 bases lay in between. The CDR3 contains 15 residues. The V gene's germline CDR1 is LGHNA and CDR2 YNFKEQ. CDR3 nucleotides: TGTGCCAGCAGCCAAGAAACAGGGATCTTTTACGAGCAGTACTTC. This codes for CASSQETGIFYEQYF.

J is TRBJ1-3 and V is TRBV24-1, with 8 bases fitting TRBD1. The CDR3 is 16 amino acids. The germline CDR1 and CDR2 sequences are KGHDR and SFDVKD. Trimming removed 5 bases from V and 3 bases from J; junction bases left unmatched: 8. The CDR3 DNA reads as TGTGCCACCAGTGTTCGGACAGGGAGGAGTGGAAACACCATATATTTT. Translating gives CATSVRTGRSGNTIYF.

This clone turned up a few times. The chain joins TRBV19 to TRBJ2-3, with TRBD1 matching 11 bases. Germline V gene data show CDR1 as LNHDA and CDR2 as SQIVND (reference sequence). V gave up 1 base and J gave up 2 bases; unmatched junction bases: 2. The CDR3 is 16 residues long. The CDR3 coding sequence is TGTGCCAGTAGTATAGTGGACAGGGGGCCCACAGATACGCAGTATTTT. Translating it yields CASSIVDRGPTDTQYF.

The chain couples TRBV4-1 to TRBJ2-6; possibly TRBD2 for D (6 bases). The CDR3 has 19 amino acids. Between the trimmed V and J ends, which lost 7 bases and 3 bases, there was a span of 25 bases. Germline lookup yields CDR1 MGHRA and CDR2 YSYEKL. The CDR3 sequence: CASMDIWGETSGGANVLTF. In DNA form, the CDR3 reads TGCGCCAGCATGGATATTTGGGGGGAAACTTCGGGTGGGGCCAACGTCCTGACTTTC.

This clone was detected a few times. The chain has TRBV1 and TRBJ2-7; the tabulated D call, TRBD1, remains unverified against the DNA. TRBV1 is described as a pseudogene. The CDR3 covers 14 residues. The CDR3 region is CTSRDRGTAYEQYF. The CDR3 DNA follows: TGCACCAGCAGGGACAGGGGTACGGCCTACGAGCAGTACTTC.

In regard to this clone: The junction departs from the called germline gene at one end, perhaps through a read error. This rearrangement joins TRBV10-1 to TRBJ1-1, with a tentative D call TRBD1 (6 bases). CDR1 is WNHNN and CDR2 is SYGVQD in the germline V gene (reference sequence). The CDR3 totals 15 residues. CDR3 region: CASSESQGSGAEAFF. CDR3 in DNA: TGCGCCAGCAGCGAGTCCCAGGGGTCCGGGGCTGAAGCTTTCTTT.

The chain has TRBV5-1 and TRBJ2-1, with D maybe TRBD1 (6 bases). Trimming cost V 7 bases and J 5 bases, with 19 bases left between them. The germline V gene has CDR1 SGHRS and CDR2 YFSETQ. The CDR3 consists of 15 residues. The CDR3 DNA reads TGCGCCAGCGCCGAGGACAGATTAAGTAACAATGAGCAGTTCTTC. Its translation is CASAEDRLSNNEQFF.